This T cell receptor (beta chain) was captured by sequencing in a study of blood T cell repertoires in COVID-19. Overall study: Samples taken during acute and convalescent COVID-19 were collected in the United States, Italy and Spain. The cDNA or gDNA used as material had been derived from T cells, B-cell-depleted T cells, or PBMCs.

Clones were read by immunoSEQ multiplex PCR, and TCRdb kept only the in-frame ones, dropping some. Of about 46,000 clones in the sample, about 88% were seen once. The germline V and J ends were trimmed by 4 bases and 0 bases, with 7 bases remaining between them. Per the germline V gene, CDR1 is SGHVS and CDR2 is FNYEAQ. The CDR3 has 13 amino acids. Sequencing used peripheral blood. The chain is built from TRBV7-6 and TRBJ2-7; maybe TRBD1 (6 bases). This receptor was identified in a man aged 55-75 years with acute or convalescent COVID-19. As DNA, the CDR3 is TGTGCCAGCAGCTCGGACAGCTCCTACGAGCAGTACTTC. Its translation is CASSSDSSYEQYF.